This note documents a single TCR beta chain sequence. The antigen remains undetermined. The same CDR3 also results from other DNA sequences found in this sample. These data are taken from a study of shared clonotypes between healthy human individuals. Naive CD8 populations comprised CD45RO-negative cells positively selected for CCR7, excluding terminally differentiated effector memory CD45RA+ cells. Study-level results: Larger estimated richness was generally seen in naive subsets than in memory subsets.

The genomic DNA of each subset was split evenly across several immunoSEQ plates. Method: immunoSEQ multiplex PCR; TCRdb's copy keeps in-frame clones and lacks some. The data hold over 750,000 clones, with approximately 96% observed a single time. Sequencing was performed on naive CD8+ T cells sorted from blood. The source is a man aged 25 to 40 in good health.

CDR3 sequence (DNA): TGTGCCAGCAGCTTAGGGGGAGCTGAAGCTTTCTTT. Translated: CASSLGGAEAFF. The rearrangement joins TRBV7-9 to TRBJ1-1; no reliable D call. V dropped 1 base and J dropped 6 bases, with 6 bases sitting between them. In germline, CDR1 is SEHNR, CDR2 FQNEAQ (reference sequence). The CDR3 contains 12 residues.